Following are 31 T cell receptor beta chains from one sample sequenced in a study of CD8 T cells in ankylosing spondylitis. TCRdb re-called the 5' RACE reads with MiXCR, one entry per CDR3 protein. The repertoire holds 200,000 to 300,000 distinct CDR3 sequences, with roughly 25% as singletons. Sequencing input: blood, either unsorted or a sorted T cell fraction (not recorded which). The receptors were gathered from a male donor with ankylosing spondylitis or in good health (not recorded which).

The chain carries TRBV2 and TRBJ1-1; D not resolved. The CDR3 contains 12 residues. With 0 bases removed from V and 8 bases from J, the gap between germline ends came to 7 bases. In germline, CDR1 is SNHLY, CDR2 FYNNEI. The CDR3 is CASSEARAEAFF. As DNA, the CDR3 is TGTGCCAGCAGTGAAGCCCGGGCAGAAGCTTTCTTT.

This clonotype was recorded many times. The chain employs TRBV29-1 and TRBJ1-1, with 7 bases identical to TRBD1. The V gene end was trimmed by 5 bases and the J gene end by 0 bases; junction bases not matched to a gene: 3. The CDR3 sequence is 13 residues long. The germline V gene encodes CDR1 SQVTM and CDR2 ANQGSEA. CDR3: CSVRGQMNTEAFF. The CDR3 DNA is TGCAGCGTTAGGGGACAGATGAACACTGAAGCTTTCTTT.

This clonotype was observed once. The V call is TRBV18, the J call TRBJ2-7; D is unclear. The CDR3 sequence is 13 residues long. From germline, CDR1 is KGHSH and CDR2 LQKENI. The V end was cut by 3 bases, the J end by 2 bases, with 8 bases between. Written as DNA, the CDR3 is TGTGCCAGCTCACCTGCCGGACCCTACGAGCAGTACTTC. Its protein product is CASSPAGPYEQYF.

This clonotype was counted many times. This sequence joins TRBV12-3 or TRBV12-4 and TRBJ1-3; a weak D match, TRBD1 (5 bases). The CDR3 has 15 amino acids. V was cut by 4 bases and J by 2 bases, with 12 bases left in between. Here the CDR3 reads CASSSEGQAGNTIYF. The CDR3 nucleotides are TGTGCCAGCAGTTCGGAGGGGCAGGCTGGAAACACCATATATTTT.

The chain's CDR3 is CSARDLGRGSETQYF. Written as DNA, the CDR3 is TGCAGTGCTAGAGACTTGGGCAGGGGTTCGGAGACCCAGTACTTC. The rearrangement joins TRBV20-1 to TRBJ2-5; a weak D match, TRBD1 (6 bases). Between the trimmed V and J ends, which lost 0 bases and 5 bases, there was a span of 16 bases. CDR1 and CDR2 from the germline V gene are DFQATT and SNEGSKA (reference sequence). The CDR3 runs 15 residues.

The rearrangement uses TRBV20-1 and TRBJ2-3; D gene unclear. The CDR3 loop spans 11 amino acids. Trimming shortened V by 6 bases and J by 6 bases, and 10 bases separated the two germline ends. Germline-derived CDR1 and CDR2 are DFQATT and SNEGSKA (reference sequence). The CDR3 is CSAPTTDTQYF. Written as DNA, the CDR3 is TGCAGTGCCCCAACTACGGATACGCAGTATTTT.

The gene calls are TRBV20-1 and TRBJ1-5; D not certain. There are 13 residues in the CDR3. Trimming left V 3 bases short and J 1 base short, with 7 bases between. In germline, CDR1 is DFQATT, CDR2 SNEGSKA (reference sequence). In DNA form, the CDR3 reads TGCAGTGCTAGTCGGAAAAGCAATCAGCCCCAGCATTTT. It encodes CSASRKSNQPQHF.

This clonotype was detected many times. The chain carries TRBV5-1 and TRBJ2-1; a weak D match, TRBD2 (7 bases). Germline V gene lookup returns CDR1 SGHRS and CDR2 YFSETQ. Between the trimmed V and J ends, which lost 5 bases and 1 base, there was a span of 13 bases. This CDR3 is 15 amino acids long. CDR3 sequence reads: CASRSGGLSYNEQFF. The DNA for the CDR3 is TGCGCCAGCAGATCGGGGGGCTTATCCTACAATGAGCAGTTCTTC.

This clonotype appeared a few times. V gene TRBV20-1 combines with J gene TRBJ1-2; TRBD1 matches at 7 bases. With V trimmed by 4 bases and J by 6 bases, 14 bases remained unmatched. The CDR3 extends over 15 amino acids. Per germline, CDR1 DFQATT and CDR2 SNEGSKA (reference sequence). CDR3 bases: TGCAGTGCTATAACCGGGACAGCTGGTATCCATGGCTACACCTTC. Translated, it gives CSAITGTAGIHGYTF.

This clonotype was counted many times. The chain combines TRBV20-1 with TRBJ2-7; 8 nucleotides match TRBD1. The CDR3 consists of 14 residues. Germline values: CDR1 DFQATT, CDR2 SNEGSKA (reference sequence). Trimming at V came to 5 bases and at J to 7 bases, leaving 13 bases not matched to a gene. CDR3 amino acids: CSAGHQGASGEQYF. DNA of the CDR3: TGCAGTGCTGGTCATCAGGGGGCTTCAGGAGAGCAGTACTTC.

This clonotype was observed at least ten times. The chain is built from TRBV7-3 and TRBJ2-1; TRBD2 might be the D (6 bases). The V and J ends lost 2 bases and 10 bases respectively, with 18 bases between them. This CDR3 comprises 15 residues. The germline V gene encodes CDR1 SGHTA and CDR2 FQGTGA. The CDR3 DNA reads as TGTGCCAGCAGCTTAGGGGGGACTTCGAGCCAAGAGCAGTTCTTC. The encoded protein is CASSLGGTSSQEQFF.

At least ten counts were recorded for this clonotype. The chain has TRBV29-1 and TRBJ1-1; D uncertain. CDR1 and CDR2 (germline): SQVTM, ANQGSEA. The V and J ends lost 6 bases and 5 bases respectively, with 16 bases between them. This CDR3 is 13 amino acids long. CDR3 loop: CSVDKGSWTEAFF. The DNA of the CDR3 is TGCAGCGTGGATAAAGGGTCTTGGACTGAAGCTTTCTTT. The variable domain in full, completed from reference TRBV29-1 and TRBJ1-1, reads SAVISQKPSRDICQRGTSLTIQCQVDSQVTMMFWYRQQPGQSLTLIATANQGSEATYESGFVIDKFPISRPNLTFSTLTVSNMSPEDSSIYLCSVDKGSWTEAFFGQGTRLTVV.

This chain uses TRBV15 with TRBJ2-3, with 7 bases identical to TRBD1. V shed 3 bases and J 0 bases; nucleotides not matched to a gene: 0. The CDR3 totals 14 residues. Germline loops: CDR1 LNHNV, CDR2 YYDKDF (reference sequence). CDR3 sequence reads: CATSRTGSTDTQYF. In DNA, the CDR3 is TGTGCCACCAGCAGGACAGGGAGCACAGATACGCAGTATTTT.

V usage is TRBV29-1 and J usage is TRBJ2-3; tentatively, D is TRBD1 (5 bases). Germline lookup yields CDR1 SQVTM and CDR2 ANQGSEA. Trimming cost V 6 bases and J 4 bases, with 11 bases left between them. The CDR3 spans 12 residues. The CDR3 sequence is CSVNQGADTQYF. CDR3 sequence (DNA): TGCAGCGTCAATCAGGGCGCAGATACGCAGTATTTT.

This clonotype was detected only a few times. The CDR3 here is CAISPGQLGETQYF. The CDR3 DNA reads TGTGCCATCAGCCCCGGACAGTTAGGGGAGACCCAGTACTTC. The V call is TRBV10-3, the J call TRBJ2-5; possible D gene TRBD1, 6 bases. Germline CDR1 ENHRY, CDR2 SYGVKD. V lost 6 bases to trimming and J lost 5 bases, with 16 bases between them. The CDR3 length is 14 residues.

This clonotype was observed at least ten times. This chain joins TRBV7-2 and TRBJ2-3; weak D call: TRBD2 (5 bases). Trimming stripped 5 bases from V and 2 bases from J, with 11 bases between. CDR3 size: 14 residues. Germline loops: CDR1 SGHTA, CDR2 FQGNSA. CDR3: CASSPGLITDTQYF. CDR3 nucleotide sequence: TGTGCCAGCAGCCCCGGACTGATCACAGATACGCAGTATTTT.

This sequence joins TRBV20-1 and TRBJ1-2; D ambiguous. V lost 1 base to trimming and J lost 4 bases, with 13 bases between them. This CDR3 is 14 amino acids long. From germline, CDR1 is DFQATT and CDR2 SNEGSKA (reference sequence). This CDR3 is CSARATGTVYGYTF. The CDR3, as DNA: TGCAGTGCTAGAGCGACGGGAACGGTCTATGGCTACACCTTC.

This clonotype was counted only a few times. This CDR3 is CATGEQGGEQFF. CDR3 in DNA: TGTGCCACCGGCGAACAGGGAGGGGAGCAGTTCTTC. The V and J genes are TRBV24-1 and TRBJ2-1; a possible D gene is TRBD2 (7 bases). Germline-derived CDR1 and CDR2 are KGHDR and SFDVKD. CDR3 size: 12 residues. V lost 9 bases and J lost 10, with 15 bases in between.

The table lists this clonotype with many counts. The chain uses TRBV18 and TRBJ2-3; 10 bases are shared with TRBD2. The germline CDR1 and CDR2 sequences are KGHSH and LQKENI. The CDR3 extends over 17 amino acids. V dropped 0 bases and J dropped 2; count of bases not matched to a gene: 5. This CDR3 is CASSPPRSGGHTDTQYF. The DNA for the CDR3 is TGTGCCAGCTCACCACCGCGTAGCGGGGGGCACACAGATACGCAGTATTTT.

Notes on this clonotype: A read error is possible here, since a much larger clone lies one base away. CDR3 loop: CAISRQGGNTEAFF. CDR3 nucleotide sequence: TGTGCCATCAGCCGACAGGGGGGGAACACTGAAGCTTTCTTT. The chain employs TRBV10-3 and TRBJ1-1; 9 bases are shared with TRBD1. Germline V lookup: CDR1 ENHRY, CDR2 SYGVKD. With 6 bases clipped from V and 1 base from J, the junction kept 3 bases outside the gene matches. This CDR3 region has 14 residues.

This chain joins TRBV10-3 and TRBJ2-7; 8 nucleotides align to TRBD2. The CDR3 covers 15 residues. J gave up 0 bases and V 6 bases, and 7 bases lay outside the gene matches. Germline CDR1 is ENHRY and CDR2 is SYGVKD. The CDR3 region is CAIRESGGDSYEQYF. The CDR3 DNA is TGTGCCATCAGAGAAAGCGGGGGAGACTCCTACGAGCAGTACTTC.

This clonotype was recorded at least ten times. The chain has TRBV5-1 and TRBJ2-7; D may be TRBD1 (6 bases). The CDR3 is 15 residues long. V was trimmed by 2 bases and J by 1 base, leaving 13 bases between them. Germline V lookup: CDR1 SGHRS, CDR2 YFSETQ. The DNA for the CDR3 is TGCGCCAGCAGCTTTCTTCAGGGGTCTTCCTACGAGCAGTACTTC. This codes for CASSFLQGSSYEQYF. The whole variable domain, remainder taken from reference TRBV5-1 and TRBJ2-7, is KAGVTQTPRYLIKTRGQQVTLSCSPISGHRSVSWYQQTPGQGLQFLFEYFSETQRNKGNFPGRFSGRQFSNSRSEMNVSTLELGDSALYLCASSFLQGSSYEQYFGPGTRLTVT.

The genes are TRBV7-6 and TRBJ2-1; tentative D call: TRBD2 (5 bases). CDR3 length: 17 residues. V lost 2 bases and J 6 bases, leaving 20 bases between the germline ends. The V gene's germline CDR1 is SGHVS and CDR2 FNYEAQ. CDR3 residues: CASSLNIARRTGNEQFF. The CDR3 nucleotides read TGTGCCAGCAGCTTAAATATCGCCCGGAGGACGGGCAATGAGCAGTTCTTC.

This rearrangement joins TRBV23-1 to TRBJ1-2; D gene uncertain. TRBV23-1 is designated an ORF whose function remains uncertain. The CDR3 runs 15 residues. V dropped 7 bases and J dropped 5 bases, with 20 bases sitting between them. The CDR3 sequence is CASTPDPVYRYGYTF. CDR3 in DNA: TGCGCCAGCACTCCAGATCCAGTATATCGTTATGGCTACACCTTC.

This clonotype appeared many times. The rearrangement joins TRBV20-1 to TRBJ2-7, with 11 bases that match TRBD1. The CDR3 consists of 14 residues. V shed 5 bases, J shed 4 bases, and the junction held 7 bases outside the gene matches. Germline CDR1 and CDR2: DFQATT and SNEGSKA (reference sequence). The CDR3 loop is CSALRTGGFYEQYF. CDR3 sequence (DNA): TGCAGTGCTCTTAGGACAGGGGGCTTTTACGAGCAGTACTTC.

V and J are TRBV20-1 and TRBJ2-7; 10 bases are shared with TRBD1. Trimming took 5 bases from V and 1 from J; bases not matched to a gene: 5. The germline V gene has CDR1 DFQATT and CDR2 SNEGSKA (reference sequence). The CDR3 totals 14 residues. The CDR3 nucleotides read TGCAGTGCTTGGACAGGGGGTAGATCCTACGAGCAGTACTTC. This codes for CSAWTGGRSYEQYF.

This clonotype occurred many times. The rearrangement links TRBV12-3 or TRBV12-4 to TRBJ2-3; TRBD2 agrees at 8 bases. With 3 bases clipped from V and 1 base from J, the junction kept 0 bases outside the gene matches. CDR3 length: 14 residues. Here the CDR3 DNA reads TGTGCCAGCAGTTTGACTAGCGGCACAGATACGCAGTATTTT. This translates into CASSLTSGTDTQYF.

This clonotype was recorded at least ten times. The rearrangement uses TRBV5-1 and TRBJ2-3; 13 nucleotides align to TRBD2. Germline V gene data show CDR1 as SGHRS and CDR2 as YFSETQ. The CDR3 totals 19 residues. Losses at the gene ends were 2 bases for V and 7 bases for J; bases not matched to a gene: 16. The CDR3 is CASSLEPSSTSGGSYTQYF. CDR3 DNA sequence: TGCGCCAGCAGCTTAGAACCTTCCTCGACTAGCGGGGGGAGTTATACGCAGTATTTT.

This clonotype was seen at least ten times. In nucleotides, the CDR3 is TGCAGCGGGACCGAGAATGAAAAACTGTTTTTT. It translates to CSGTENEKLFF. The V call is TRBV29-1, the J call TRBJ1-4; no definite D call. Trimming left V 7 bases short and J 5 bases short, with 8 bases between. Per germline, CDR1 SQVTM and CDR2 ANQGSEA. The CDR3 consists of 11 residues.

This clonotype was seen many times. The CDR3 reads CSARDSSAHSTDTQYF. The CDR3 DNA reads TGCAGTGCTAGAGATAGTTCAGCTCACAGCACAGATACGCAGTATTTT. The chain carries TRBV20-1 and TRBJ2-3, with D unclear. The CDR3 runs 16 residues. Looked up from germline, CDR1 is DFQATT and CDR2 is SNEGSKA (reference sequence). The V end was cut by 0 bases, the J end by 0 bases, with 13 bases between.

This sequence joins TRBV12-3 or TRBV12-4 and TRBJ2-7; D not resolved. This CDR3 comprises 13 residues. The germline V and J ends were trimmed by 6 bases and 2 bases, with 11 bases remaining between them. The CDR3 bases are TGTGCCAGCAGACTCGAAGGAGCCTACGAGCAGTACTTC. Translation: CASRLEGAYEQYF.